The 5 T cell receptor beta chains below come from one sample, sequenced in a study of blood T cell repertoires in COVID-19. Sequenced by immunoSEQ multiplex PCR; TCRdb stores in-frame clones only, minus some. The sample shows some 400,000 clones, about 90% of them seen only once. Sequencing input: peripheral blood. The receptor set was obtained from a woman between 55 and 75 years old with COVID-19, enrolled during active disease.

The rearrangement uses TRBV12-3 or TRBV12-4 and TRBJ1-3; D remains unclear. V lost 4 bases and J lost 0, with 4 bases in between. This CDR3 region has 13 residues. CDR3 sequence reads: CASSYSSGNTIYF. CDR3 DNA sequence: TGTGCCAGCAGTTATAGCTCTGGAAACACCATATATTTT.

The rearrangement joins TRBV28 to TRBJ1-3, with D possibly being TRBD1 (6 bases). The CDR3 has 15 residues. Trimming shortened V by 5 bases and J by 4 bases, and 15 bases separated the two germline ends. Per the germline V gene, CDR1 is MDHEN and CDR2 is SYDVKM. The CDR3 nucleotides read TGTGCCAGCAGTGCCAGGGGCCCCCACGGAAACACCATATATTTT. Translated, it gives CASSARGPHGNTIYF.

A word on this clone: Other DNA sequences from this sample encode an identical CDR3 as well. The rearrangement links TRBV19 to TRBJ1-3; no definite D call. This CDR3 region has 14 residues. CDR1 is LNHDA and CDR2 is SQIVND in the germline V gene (reference sequence). V lost 6 bases, J lost 0 bases, and 9 bases lay in between. CDR3 in amino acids: CASSRGDSGNTIYF. The CDR3 DNA follows: TGTGCCAGTAGCCGCGGGGACTCTGGAAACACCATATATTTT.

The chain is built from TRBV5-8 and TRBJ2-7; 8 nucleotides agree with TRBD1. Germline V gene lookup returns CDR1 SGHTS and CDR2 YDEGEE. The CDR3 is 17 amino acids. Trimming cost V 3 bases and J 5 bases; bases outside gene matches: 16. The CDR3 bases are TGTGCCAGCAGCTCTAAACAGGGGGTCCTTCTTCGAGACGAGCAGTACTTC. This codes for CASSSKQGVLLRDEQYF.

The chain recombines TRBV2 with TRBJ1-4; D gene unclear. CDR1 is SNHLY and CDR2 is FYNNEI in the germline V gene. The CDR3 extends over 15 amino acids. Trimming removed 6 bases from V and 0 bases from J, with 11 bases in between. As DNA, the CDR3 is TGTGCCAGCAGCCCAAACAGAGCAACTAATGAAAAACTGTTTTTT. It translates to CASSPNRATNEKLFF.